The 16 T cell receptor beta chains reported below all come from one sample, sequenced in a study of blood T cell repertoires in COVID-19. Generated by immunoSEQ multiplex PCR, the TCRdb table keeps only in-frame clones and is missing some. In the table there are about 210,000 clones, about 91% of which are singletons. Input material: peripheral blood. Receptors originate from a man aged 30 to 45 with acute or convalescent COVID-19.

The rearrangement links TRBV27 to TRBJ2-7, with D possibly matching TRBD1 (6 bases). The germline V and J ends were trimmed by 6 bases and 4 bases, with 16 bases remaining between them. There are 14 residues in the CDR3. Germline V gene lookup returns CDR1 MNHEY and CDR2 SMNVEV (reference sequence). The DNA of the CDR3 is TGTGCCAGCAGGGAGAGACAGGATTTTTACGAGCAGTACTTC. This sequence encodes CASRERQDFYEQYF.

CDR3 DNA: TGTGCCAGCAGCTTAATGTCGCGGGGGGGCCTAGAGACCCAGTACTTC. The encoded protein is CASSLMSRGGLETQYF. The chain employs TRBV7-3 and TRBJ2-5, with 9 bases matching TRBD2. The length of the CDR3 is 16 residues. Per germline, CDR1 SGHTA and CDR2 FQGTGA. V was pared by 1 base and J by 4 bases, with 7 bases of the junction left unmatched.

V and J are TRBV12-3 or TRBV12-4 and TRBJ2-7, with 7 bases fitting TRBD2. V gave up 4 bases and J gave up 3 bases; unmatched junction bases: 3. This CDR3 region has 13 residues. The CDR3 is CASSSRGDYEQYF. Written as DNA, the CDR3 is TGTGCCAGCAGTTCTCGGGGGGACTACGAGCAGTACTTC.

This chain joins TRBV18 and TRBJ1-2; D possibly corresponds to TRBD1 (5 bases). This CDR3 comprises 15 residues. Germline values: CDR1 KGHSH, CDR2 LQKENI. V shed 2 bases and J shed 3 bases, with 13 bases lying between them. CDR3 region: CASSPSAGGDYGYTF. CDR3 nucleotides: TGTGCCAGCTCACCATCGGCGGGAGGGGACTATGGCTACACCTTC.

The chain has TRBV7-9 and TRBJ1-2, with D perhaps TRBD1 (6 bases). From germline, CDR1 is SEHNR and CDR2 FQNEAQ (reference sequence). The CDR3 covers 14 residues. Trimming stripped 2 bases from V and 8 bases from J, with 15 bases between. The CDR3: CASSLQGKGEGYTF. Written as DNA, the CDR3 is TGTGCCAGCAGCTTACAGGGAAAGGGGGAAGGCTACACCTTC.

The gene calls are TRBV5-1 and TRBJ2-5; 9 bases agree with TRBD2. Losses at the gene ends were 7 bases for V and 0 bases for J; bases not matched to a gene: 7. The CDR3 has 15 amino acids. The germline CDR1 and CDR2 sequences are SGHRS and YFSETQ. The chain's CDR3 is CASGDGGGDQETQYF. CDR3 DNA sequence: TGCGCCAGCGGTGATGGCGGGGGGGACCAAGAGACCCAGTACTTC.

The rearrangement joins TRBV2 to TRBJ2-2, with D tentatively TRBD2 (7 bases). The CDR3 sequence is 13 residues long. Trimming pared 8 bases from V and 7 bases from J, leaving 14 bases between. CDR1 and CDR2 (germline): SNHLY, FYNNEI. In DNA form, the CDR3 reads TGTGCCAGCGGGAGGGGGTACGGCGGGGAGCTGTTTTTT. Translating it yields CASGRGYGGELFF. Based on the CDR3 plus reference TRBV2 and TRBJ2-2, the full variable domain is EPEVTQTPSHQVTQMGQEVILRCVPISNHLYFYWYRQILGQKVEFLVSFYNNEISEKSEIFDDQFSVERPDGSNFTLKIRSTKLEDSAMYFCASGRGYGGELFFGEGSRLTVL.

The chain joins TRBV7-8 to TRBJ2-2; 10 nucleotides agree with TRBD2. Germline CDR1 and CDR2: SGHVS and FQNEAQ. The trim removed 5 bases at V and 5 bases at J, leaving 8 bases unmatched. This CDR3 spans 16 amino acids. The CDR3 protein is CASSRSGGKLTGELFF. CDR3 nucleotides: TGTGCCAGCAGCCGTAGCGGGGGGAAGCTGACCGGGGAGCTGTTTTTT. Using reference TRBV7-8 and TRBJ2-2 for the parts outside the CDR3, the full variable domain is GAGVSQSPRYKVAKRGQDVALRCDPISGHVSLFWYQQALGQGPEFLTYFQNEAQLDKSGLPSDRFFAERPEGSVSTLKIQRTQQEDSAVYLCASSRSGGKLTGELFFGEGSRLTVL.

The V gene is TRBV4-1, the J gene TRBJ1-2, with 7 positions matching TRBD1. V shed 4 bases and J 5 bases; nucleotides not matched to a gene: 10. The CDR3 has 15 residues. Germline V gene sequence: CDR1 MGHRA, CDR2 YSYEKL. CDR3 in DNA: TGCGCCAGCAGCCTTCGGGACAGATTTCTTTATGGCTACACCTTC. This gives the protein CASSLRDRFLYGYTF.

This clone was observed a single time. V usage is TRBV5-1 and J usage is TRBJ2-5, with TRBD1 matching 10 bases. CDR1 SGHRS and CDR2 YFSETQ come from the germline V gene. Trimming took 4 bases from V and 8 from J; bases not matched to a gene: 8. The CDR3 consists of 14 residues. The CDR3 reads CASSLTGQGGTQYF. CDR3 DNA sequence: TGCGCCAGCAGCCTCACCGGACAGGGGGGCACCCAGTACTTC. The full variable domain, rest sourced from reference TRBV5-1 and TRBJ2-5, is KAGVTQTPRYLIKTRGQQVTLSCSPISGHRSVSWYQQTPGQGLQFLFEYFSETQRNKGNFPGRFSGRQFSNSRSEMNVSTLELGDSALYLCASSLTGQGGTQYFGPGTRLLVL.

This CDR3 reads CASSWALGYEQYF. The CDR3 DNA follows: TGTGCCAGCAGCTGGGCCTTGGGCTACGAGCAGTACTTC. This chain links TRBV7-3 with TRBJ2-7, with D uncertain. CDR3 length: 13 residues. Germline loops: CDR1 SGHTA, CDR2 FQGTGA. Trimming stripped 4 bases from V and 3 bases from J, with 10 bases between.

The chain recombines TRBV11-1 with TRBJ1-1; 7 nucleotides align to TRBD1. This CDR3 has 15 amino acids. Trimming cost V 4 bases and J 0 bases; bases outside gene matches: 5. Germline CDR1 SGHAT, CDR2 FQDESV (reference sequence). The CDR3 DNA sequence: TGTGCCAGCAGCTCAACCGGGACAGTGAACACTGAAGCTTTCTTT. This gives the protein CASSSTGTVNTEAFF.

This clone was counted once. The chain employs TRBV12-5 and TRBJ2-3, with D tentatively TRBD2 (6 bases). With 2 bases removed from V and 2 bases from J, the gap between germline ends came to 11 bases. CDR3 length: 15 amino acids. Germline assignment: CDR1 LGHNT and CDR2 FRNRAP. CDR3 sequence (DNA): TGTGCTAGTGGTTTGCGGCGGGGAATCACAGATACGCAGTATTTT. Its translation is CASGLRRGITDTQYF. Full variable domain (outside the CDR3, taken from reference TRBV12-5 and TRBJ2-3): DARVTQTPRHKVTEMGQEVTMRCQPILGHNTVFWYRQTMMQGLELLAYFRNRAPLDDSGMPKDRFSAEMPDATLATLKIQPSEPRDSAVYFCASGLRRGITDTQYFGPGTRLTVL.

V and J are TRBV6-5 and TRBJ2-5, with TRBD2 identical over 11 bases. Trimming at V came to 2 bases and at J to 1 base, leaving 3 bases not matched to a gene. The CDR3 length is 16 residues. Germline V CDR1 and CDR2: MNHEY, SVGAGI. CDR3 nucleotides: TGTGCCAGCAGTTACCCGCTAGCGGGGGGCCAAGAGACCCAGTACTTC. Its protein is CASSYPLAGGQETQYF.

The chain uses TRBV5-4 and TRBJ1-1, with 7 bases matching TRBD1. Germline lookup yields CDR1 SGHNT and CDR2 YYREEE (reference sequence). The CDR3 runs to 14 residues. The V and J ends lost 2 bases and 3 bases, in that order; junction bases with no gene match: 4. Here the CDR3 reads CASSLGQDYTEAFF. CDR3 sequence (DNA): TGTGCCAGCAGCTTAGGACAGGATTACACTGAAGCTTTCTTT.

Only a few counts were recorded for this clone. The chain is built from TRBV6-5 and TRBJ1-3; D might be TRBD1 (6 bases). V lost 6 bases and J 1 base, leaving 13 bases between the germline ends. Germline V gene data show CDR1 as MNHEY and CDR2 as SVGAGI. The CDR3 spans 15 residues. In DNA, the CDR3 is TGTGCCAGCAGGCCCGACAGGCGGTCTGGAAACACCATATATTTT. The encoded protein is CASRPDRRSGNTIYF.